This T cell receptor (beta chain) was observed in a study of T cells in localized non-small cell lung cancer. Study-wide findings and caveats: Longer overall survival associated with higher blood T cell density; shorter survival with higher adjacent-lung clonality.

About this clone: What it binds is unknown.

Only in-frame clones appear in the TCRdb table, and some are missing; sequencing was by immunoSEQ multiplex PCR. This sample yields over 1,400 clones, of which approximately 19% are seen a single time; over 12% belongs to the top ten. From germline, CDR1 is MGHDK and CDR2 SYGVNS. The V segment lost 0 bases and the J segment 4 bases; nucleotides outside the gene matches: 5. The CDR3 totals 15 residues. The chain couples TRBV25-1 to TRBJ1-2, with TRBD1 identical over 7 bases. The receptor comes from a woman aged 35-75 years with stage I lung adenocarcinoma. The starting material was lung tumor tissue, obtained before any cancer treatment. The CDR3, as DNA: TGTGCCAGCAGTGAATATAAGGGGGCGGCCTATGGCTACACCTTC. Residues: CASSEYKGAAYGYTF.